Presented here are 9 T cell receptor beta chains from one specimen sequenced in a study of Ad26.COV2.S vaccination and SARS-CoV-2 variants (dated by TCRdb to about 2021). Read against the paper, the sample's treatment or condition label means: approximately 18 received Ad26.COV2.S at low or high dose, single or two shots; roughly five received placebo; per-sample allocation not given. Repertoires of vaccine and placebo recipients were sequenced from samples collected on day 63 after the first injection. The library was made by the immunoSEQ multiplex PCR assay. TCRdb took over this immuneACCESS table, retaining in-frame rearrangements with V and J assigned. Such tables are incomplete; in checked studies, under half of the missing clones stem from an unresolved V gene, and the remainder is unexplained. The table for this sample lists hundreds of thousands of clones; roughly 90% of them were counted only once. Approximately 1.5% of the sample goes to the ten largest clones.

Material: peripheral blood, obtained in a trial of Ad26.COV2.S vaccine versus placebo. The receptors derive from a person between 18 and 65 years old who received the Ad26.COV2.S COVID-19 vaccine or a placebo.

The chain joins TRBV29-1 to TRBJ1-1; 9 positions agree with TRBD1. CDR1 and CDR2 from the germline V gene are SQVTM and ANQGSEA. The CDR3 sequence is 14 residues long. The J segment lost 4 bases and the V segment lost 4 bases, leaving 7 bases of the junction unmatched. The CDR3 protein is CSVVQGAIGTEAFF. In DNA, the CDR3 is TGCAGCGTTGTACAGGGGGCGATCGGCACTGAAGCTTTCTTT.

This clone was counted only a few times. At the DNA level, this CDR3 is encoded by other sequences in the same sample as well. V is TRBV30 and J is TRBJ1-1; D call uncertain. CDR3 length equals 11 residues. Looked up from germline, CDR1 is GTSNPN and CDR2 is SVGIG (reference sequence). The V end lost 0 bases, the J end lost 5 bases, and 4 bases lay between the germline ends. The CDR3: CAWSVGTEAFF. The CDR3 DNA reads TGTGCCTGGAGTGTAGGGACTGAAGCTTTCTTT.

This chain uses TRBV21-1 with TRBJ2-1; the table's TRBD2 call for D was not verified on the DNA. TRBV21-1 is marked as a pseudogene. CDR3 length: 16 amino acids. CDR3 in DNA: TGTGCCAGCAGCAAACATGGCGGGGTCCTCTACAATGAGCAGTTCTTC. Translated: CASSKHGGVLYNEQFF.

The chain has TRBV19 and TRBJ2-7; D remains ambiguous. The germline CDR1 and CDR2 sequences are LNHDA and SQIVND (reference sequence). This CDR3 region has 13 residues. Trimming cost V 1 base and J 2 bases, with 6 bases left between them. The CDR3 DNA reads as TGTGCCAGTAGTATAGCCCGGACCTACGAGCAGTACTTC. This encodes CASSIARTYEQYF.

The V call is TRBV6-4, the J call TRBJ1-6, with D unclear. CDR1 is MRHNA, CDR2 SNTAGT, per germline. There are 16 residues in the CDR3. V was pared by 8 bases and J by 2 bases, with 16 bases between. The CDR3 DNA reads as TGTGCCAGCCGCGGACGGAGAGTTCCCTATAATTCACCCCTCCACTTT. It codes for CASRGRRVPYNSPLHF.

V gene TRBV5-1 combines with J gene TRBJ2-2; the D gene could be TRBD1 or TRBD2 (5 bases each). This CDR3 comprises 15 residues. V was shortened by 0 bases and J by 2 bases, with 8 bases between the two germline ends. The germline gives CDR1 SGHRS, CDR2 YFSETQ. In DNA, the CDR3 is TGCGCCAGCAGCTTGGAGAGGGGAAACACCGGGGAGCTGTTTTTT. It is translated as CASSLERGNTGELFF.

The rearrangement uses TRBV3-1 (or the pseudogene TRBV3-2) and TRBJ2-5, with TRBD2 identical over 8 bases. CDR1 is LGHDT and CDR2 is YNNKEL in the germline V gene (reference sequence). The V gene end was trimmed by 10 bases and the J gene end by 4 bases; junction bases not matched to a gene: 5. CDR3 length equals 12 residues. The DNA for the CDR3 is TGTGCCATCCTCCGGGGGGGAGAGACCCAGTACTTC. Translation gives CAILRGGETQYF.

V is TRBV4-2 and J is TRBJ2-1; 10 bases align to TRBD2. CDR3 length: 17 residues. The V gene's germline CDR1 is LGHNA and CDR2 YNFKEQ. The trim removed 2 bases at V and 4 bases at J, leaving 8 bases unmatched. The CDR3: CASSQNVAGGSYNEQFF. CDR3 bases: TGTGCCAGCAGCCAAAATGTAGCGGGGGGATCTTACAATGAGCAGTTCTTC.

J is TRBJ2-1 and V is TRBV10-1; no reliable D call. The ends were cut back, 0 bases at V and 3 bases at J, with 6 bases in the middle. Per germline, CDR1 WNHNN and CDR2 SYGVQD (reference sequence). This CDR3 region has 14 residues. The CDR3 reads CASSESPNYNEQFF. Written as DNA, the CDR3 is TGCGCCAGCAGTGAGTCTCCTAACTACAATGAGCAGTTCTTC.